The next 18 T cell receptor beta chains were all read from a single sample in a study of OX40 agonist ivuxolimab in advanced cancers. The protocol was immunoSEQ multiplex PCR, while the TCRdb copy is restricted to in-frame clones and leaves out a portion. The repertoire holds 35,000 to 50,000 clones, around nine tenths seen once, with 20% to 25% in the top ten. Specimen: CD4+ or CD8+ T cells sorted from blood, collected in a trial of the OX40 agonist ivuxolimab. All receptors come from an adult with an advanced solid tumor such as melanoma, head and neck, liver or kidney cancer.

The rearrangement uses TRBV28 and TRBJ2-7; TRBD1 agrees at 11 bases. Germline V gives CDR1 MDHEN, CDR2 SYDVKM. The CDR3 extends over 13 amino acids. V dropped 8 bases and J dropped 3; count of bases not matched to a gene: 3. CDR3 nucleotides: TGTGCCAGCTGGGGGACAGGGGGCTACGAGCAGTACTTC. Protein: CASWGTGGYEQYF.

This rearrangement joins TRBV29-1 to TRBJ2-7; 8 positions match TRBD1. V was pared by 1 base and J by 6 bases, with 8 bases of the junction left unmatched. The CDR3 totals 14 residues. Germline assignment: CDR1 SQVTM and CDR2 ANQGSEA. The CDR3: CSVEVYQGASEQYF. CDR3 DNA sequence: TGCAGCGTTGAAGTATATCAGGGGGCGAGCGAGCAGTACTTC.

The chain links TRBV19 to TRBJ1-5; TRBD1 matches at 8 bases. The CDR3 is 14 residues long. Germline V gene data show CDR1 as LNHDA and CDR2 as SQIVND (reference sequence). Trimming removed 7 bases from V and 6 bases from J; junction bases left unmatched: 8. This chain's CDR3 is CASNAGGMGQPQHF. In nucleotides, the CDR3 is TGTGCCAGTAACGCAGGGGGCATGGGTCAGCCCCAGCATTTT.

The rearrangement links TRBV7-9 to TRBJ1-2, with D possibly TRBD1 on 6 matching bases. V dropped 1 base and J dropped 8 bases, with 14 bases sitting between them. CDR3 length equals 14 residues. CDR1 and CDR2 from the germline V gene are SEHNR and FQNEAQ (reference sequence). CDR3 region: CASSLVGGQWGYTF. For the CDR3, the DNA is TGTGCCAGCAGCTTAGTCGGGGGACAATGGGGCTACACCTTC.

The CDR3 loop reads CASSSLTGGIGETQYF. Here the CDR3 DNA reads TGTGCCAGCAGTTCTCTAACAGGGGGCATCGGGGAGACCCAGTACTTC. The J gene is TRBJ2-5, the V gene TRBV27; 9 bases fit TRBD1. With 4 bases clipped from V and 5 bases from J, the junction kept 11 bases outside the gene matches. There are 16 residues in the CDR3. Germline-derived CDR1 and CDR2 are MNHEY and SMNVEV (reference sequence).

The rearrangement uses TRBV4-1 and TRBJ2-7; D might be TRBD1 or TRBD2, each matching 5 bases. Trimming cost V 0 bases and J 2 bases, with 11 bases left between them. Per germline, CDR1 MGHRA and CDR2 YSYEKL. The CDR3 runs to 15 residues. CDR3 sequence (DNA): TGCGCCAGCAGCCAAGATGGCCAGGGAGCCTACGAGCAGTACTTC. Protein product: CASSQDGQGAYEQYF.

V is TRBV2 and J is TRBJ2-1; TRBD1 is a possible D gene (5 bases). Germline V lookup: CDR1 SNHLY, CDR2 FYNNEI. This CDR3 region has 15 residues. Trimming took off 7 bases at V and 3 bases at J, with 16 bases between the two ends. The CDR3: CASKGPGPNYNEQFF. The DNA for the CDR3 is TGTGCCAGCAAAGGGCCAGGGCCCAACTACAATGAGCAGTTCTTC.

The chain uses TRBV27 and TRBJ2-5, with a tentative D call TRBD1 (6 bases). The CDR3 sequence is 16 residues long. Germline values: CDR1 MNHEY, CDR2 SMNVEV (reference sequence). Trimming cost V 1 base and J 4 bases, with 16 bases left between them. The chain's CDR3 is CASSLYARGSSETQYF. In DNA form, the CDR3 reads TGTGCCAGCAGTTTATACGCCAGGGGTTCGTCAGAGACCCAGTACTTC.

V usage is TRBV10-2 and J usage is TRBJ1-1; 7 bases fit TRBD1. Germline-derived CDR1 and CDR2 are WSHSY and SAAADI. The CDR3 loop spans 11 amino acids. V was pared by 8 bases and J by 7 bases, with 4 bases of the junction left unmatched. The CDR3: CASGTAIEAFF. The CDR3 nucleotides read TGCGCCAGCGGGACAGCTATTGAAGCTTTCTTT.

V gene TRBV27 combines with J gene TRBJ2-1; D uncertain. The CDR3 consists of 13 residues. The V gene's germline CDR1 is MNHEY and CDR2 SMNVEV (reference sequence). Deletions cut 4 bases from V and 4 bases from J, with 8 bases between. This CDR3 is CASSYGNYNEQFF. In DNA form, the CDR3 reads TGTGCCAGCAGTTATGGGAATTACAATGAGCAGTTCTTC.

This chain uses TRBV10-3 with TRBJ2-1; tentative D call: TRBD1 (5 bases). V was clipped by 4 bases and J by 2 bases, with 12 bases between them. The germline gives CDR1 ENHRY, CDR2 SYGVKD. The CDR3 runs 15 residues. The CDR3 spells CAISVGQGTYNEQFF. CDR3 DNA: TGTGCCATCAGTGTTGGTCAGGGCACCTACAATGAGCAGTTCTTC.

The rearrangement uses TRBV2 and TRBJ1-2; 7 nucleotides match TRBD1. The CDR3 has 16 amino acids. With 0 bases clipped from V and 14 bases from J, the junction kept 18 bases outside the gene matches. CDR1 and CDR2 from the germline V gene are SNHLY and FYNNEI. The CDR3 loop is CASSEAGNREKSGGTF. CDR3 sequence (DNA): TGTGCCAGCAGTGAAGCGGGGAACAGGGAAAAGTCAGGGGGGACCTTC.

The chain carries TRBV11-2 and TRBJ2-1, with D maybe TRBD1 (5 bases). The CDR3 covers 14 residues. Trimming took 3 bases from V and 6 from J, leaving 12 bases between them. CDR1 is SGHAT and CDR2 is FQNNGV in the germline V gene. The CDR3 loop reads CASSFRQLGNEQFF. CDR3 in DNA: TGTGCCAGCAGCTTTCGACAGCTAGGCAATGAGCAGTTCTTC.

Here the CDR3 reads CASSVDGGMATQYF. CDR3 sequence (DNA): TGTGCCAGCAGCGTAGACGGGGGGATGGCGACCCAGTACTTC. The chain carries TRBV9 and TRBJ2-5, with TRBD2 matching over 7 bases. J lost 7 bases, V lost 0 bases, and 6 bases had no gene match. CDR3 length: 14 residues. CDR1 and CDR2 from the germline V gene are SGDLS and YYNGEE.

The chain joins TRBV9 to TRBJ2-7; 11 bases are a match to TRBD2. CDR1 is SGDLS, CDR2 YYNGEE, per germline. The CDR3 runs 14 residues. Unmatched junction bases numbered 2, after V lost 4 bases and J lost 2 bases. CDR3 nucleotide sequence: TGTGCCAGCAGCCCGGGACTAGCGGCCTACGAGCAGTACTTC. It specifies CASSPGLAAYEQYF. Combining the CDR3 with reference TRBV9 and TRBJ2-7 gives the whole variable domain DSGVTQTPKHLITATGQRVTLRCSPRSGDLSVYWYQQSLDQGLQFLIQYYNGEERAKGNILERFSAQQFPDLHSELNLSSLELGDSALYFCASSPGLAAYEQYFGPGTRLTVT.

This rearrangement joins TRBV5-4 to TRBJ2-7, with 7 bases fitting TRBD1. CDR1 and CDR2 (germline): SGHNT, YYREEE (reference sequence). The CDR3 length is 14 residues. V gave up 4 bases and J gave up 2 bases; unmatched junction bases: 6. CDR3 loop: CASSAGTAAYEQYF. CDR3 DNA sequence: TGTGCCAGCAGCGCAGGGACAGCTGCCTACGAGCAGTACTTC. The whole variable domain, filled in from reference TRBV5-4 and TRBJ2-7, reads ETGVTQSPTHLIKTRGQQVTLRCSSQSGHNTVSWYQQALGQGPQFIFQYYREEENGRGNFPPRFSGLQFPNYSSELNVNALELDDSALYLCASSAGTAAYEQYFGPGTRLTVT.

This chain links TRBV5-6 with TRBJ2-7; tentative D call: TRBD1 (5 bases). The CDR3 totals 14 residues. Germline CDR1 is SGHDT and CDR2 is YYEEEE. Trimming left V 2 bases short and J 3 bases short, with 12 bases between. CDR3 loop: CASSFGQGGYEQYF. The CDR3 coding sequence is TGTGCCAGCAGCTTCGGTCAGGGTGGCTACGAGCAGTACTTC.

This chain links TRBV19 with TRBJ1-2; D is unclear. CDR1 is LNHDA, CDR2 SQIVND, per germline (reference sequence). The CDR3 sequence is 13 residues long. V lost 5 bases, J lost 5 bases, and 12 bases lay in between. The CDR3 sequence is CASSEVNGYGYTF. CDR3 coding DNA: TGTGCCAGTAGTGAAGTGAATGGGTATGGCTACACCTTC.